The 17 T cell receptor beta chains reported below all come from one sample, sequenced in a study of T-cell memory formation after mild COVID-19. TCRdb passed the 5' RACE reads through MiXCR, listing each CDR3 protein once. The sample has about 440,000 distinct CDR3 sequences; around 19% are singletons. The sequencing sample was made of PBMCs or a T cell subset sorted from them (not recorded which). These receptor sequences come from an adult woman who had mild COVID-19 (a few samples of this study predate the infection). Cell type and time point are not known.

This clonotype was counted ten times or more. The chain links TRBV24-1 to TRBJ1-1, with D unresolved. Trimming shortened V by 9 bases and J by 1 base, and 11 bases separated the two germline ends. CDR1 is KGHDR and CDR2 is SFDVKD in the germline V gene. There are 13 residues in the CDR3. The CDR3 loop is CATPRPPNTEAFF. CDR3 sequence (DNA): TGTGCCACCCCGCGACCGCCGAACACTGAAGCTTTCTTT.

This clonotype turned up a few times. The chain recombines TRBV7-9 with TRBJ2-7; D is uncertain. CDR1 is SEHNR and CDR2 is FQNEAQ in the germline V gene (reference sequence). The CDR3 is made up of 15 amino acids. Trimming left V 5 bases short and J 0 bases short, with 14 bases between. CDR3 in amino acids: CASSPAPESSYEQYF. The CDR3, as DNA: TGTGCCAGCAGCCCCGCCCCAGAAAGCTCCTACGAGCAGTACTTC.

The chain is built from TRBV12-3 or TRBV12-4 and TRBJ2-7; D call uncertain. The CDR3 contains 12 residues. The germline V and J ends were trimmed by 5 bases and 0 bases, with 5 bases remaining between them. CDR3: CASSPNSYEQYF. CDR3 DNA sequence: TGTGCCAGCAGTCCAAACTCCTACGAGCAGTACTTC.

This chain links TRBV30 with TRBJ1-4; D may be TRBD1 (5 bases). V lost 0 bases and J 2 bases, leaving 13 bases between the germline ends. The CDR3 contains 16 residues. The germline CDR1 and CDR2 sequences are GTSNPN and SVGIG (reference sequence). The CDR3 DNA reads as TGTGCCTGGAGTGTACGACGGGGGGTCACTAATGAAAAACTGTTTTTT. Translating it yields CAWSVRRGVTNEKLFF.

The chain joins TRBV18 to TRBJ2-1; a possible D gene is TRBD2 (6 bases). Per germline, CDR1 KGHSH and CDR2 LQKENI. Trimming left V 2 bases short and J 2 bases short, with 10 bases between. There are 15 residues in the CDR3. CDR3 sequence (DNA): TGTGCCAGCTCACCATATGGAGGGACCTACAATGAGCAGTTCTTC. This sequence encodes CASSPYGGTYNEQFF.

The rearrangement joins TRBV7-9 to TRBJ1-1, with a weak D call TRBD1 (6 bases). Germline assignment: CDR1 SEHNR and CDR2 FQNEAQ (reference sequence). This CDR3 comprises 14 residues. The V end was cut by 4 bases, the J end by 7 bases, with 16 bases between. Here the CDR3 DNA reads TGTGCCAGCAGCTATAACACAGGACAGTATGAAGCTTTCTTT. Translating it yields CASSYNTGQYEAFF.

This chain links TRBV5-1 with TRBJ2-5; 8 bases are a match to TRBD1. The CDR3 has 14 amino acids. J gave up 2 bases and V 9 bases, and 9 bases lay outside the gene matches. Germline-derived CDR1 and CDR2 are SGHRS and YFSETQ. CDR3 coding DNA: TGCGCCAAGAGGACAGGGCCTGCTCAAGAGACCCAGTACTTC. Its translation is CAKRTGPAQETQYF.

This clonotype has more than one count but fewer than ten. The rearrangement links TRBV5-1 to TRBJ2-7, with TRBD2 matching 7 bases. The CDR3 contains 14 residues. V lost 2 bases and J lost 0; bases outside the gene matches: 2. Germline CDR1 is SGHRS and CDR2 is YFSETQ. The CDR3 region is CASSLSGDSYEQYF. CDR3 bases: TGCGCCAGCAGCTTAAGCGGGGACTCCTACGAGCAGTACTTC.

The chain recombines TRBV2 with TRBJ2-1; 7 bases align to TRBD1. V shed 6 bases and J 1 base; nucleotides not matched to a gene: 3. The CDR3 length is 14 residues. CDR1 is SNHLY and CDR2 is FYNNEI in the germline V gene. The CDR3 DNA sequence: TGTGCCAGCAGAGGGGACAGATCCTACAATGAGCAGTTCTTC. This sequence encodes CASRGDRSYNEQFF.

DNA for the CDR3: TGTGCCAGCAGTTTAGGTGTGGTGACAGGCTCTGGAAACACCATATATTTT. Its protein product is CASSLGVVTGSGNTIYF. The chain carries TRBV12-3 or TRBV12-4 and TRBJ1-3; maybe TRBD1 (6 bases). V lost 1 base to trimming and J lost 0 bases, with 13 bases between them. CDR3 length: 17 amino acids.

The sample holds a few counts of this clonotype. The chain employs TRBV6-7 and TRBJ2-6; D may be TRBD2 (6 bases). TRBV6-7 is filed as an ORF, its function uncertain. V lost 5 bases and J 0 bases, leaving 14 bases between the germline ends. This CDR3 comprises 17 residues. CDR3 sequence reads: CASSLQSGDSGANVLTF. The CDR3 DNA follows: TGTGCCAGCAGTCTCCAATCGGGAGACTCTGGGGCCAACGTCCTGACTTTC.

This clonotype has ten or more counts. The chain carries TRBV5-1 and TRBJ1-1; D gene uncertain. The length of the CDR3 is 14 residues. In germline, CDR1 is SGHRS, CDR2 YFSETQ. The V and J ends lost 1 base and 2 bases respectively, with 9 bases between them. The CDR3: CASSLLGANTEAFF. For the CDR3, the DNA is TGCGCCAGCAGCTTGTTGGGAGCAAACACTGAAGCTTTCTTT. Looking up the rest from reference TRBV5-1 and TRBJ1-1 gives the full variable domain: KAGVTQTPRYLIKTRGQQVTLSCSPISGHRSVSWYQQTPGQGLQFLFEYFSETQRNKGNFPGRFSGRQFSNSRSEMNVSTLELGDSALYLCASSLLGANTEAFFGQGTRLTVV.

This rearrangement joins TRBV4-2 to TRBJ2-1; 13 positions match TRBD2. J was trimmed by 7 bases and V by 4 bases; bases with no gene match: 10. This CDR3 is 17 amino acids long. Looked up from germline, CDR1 is LGHNA and CDR2 is YNFKEQ. The CDR3: CASSPGLAGRIGNEQFF. The CDR3 nucleotides are TGTGCCAGCAGCCCGGGACTAGCGGGAAGGATAGGGAATGAGCAGTTCTTC.

This clonotype occurred a few times. The chain employs TRBV9 and TRBJ1-4; no definite D call. The CDR3 runs 15 residues. Germline CDR1 reads SGDLS; CDR2 reads YYNGEE. Deletions cut 0 bases from V and 4 bases from J, with 10 bases between. CDR3 in amino acids: CASSVGSLSNEKLFF. The DNA of the CDR3 is TGTGCCAGCAGCGTAGGGAGCCTAAGTAATGAAAAACTGTTTTTT.

Points on this clonotype: Compared with germline, one end of the junction differs, possibly owing to a read error. The chain uses TRBV7-7 and TRBJ2-2; D may be TRBD1 (5 bases). Germline assignment: CDR1 SSHAT and CDR2 FNYEAQ (reference sequence). The CDR3 spans 15 residues. CDR3 in DNA: TGTGCTAGCAGCTTAGAAGGGGCCGGCACCGGGGAGCTGTTTTTT. It translates to CASSLEGAGTGELFF.

The chain joins TRBV29-1 to TRBJ2-7, with D hard to call. Trimming took off 3 bases at V and 0 bases at J, with 6 bases between the two ends. From germline, CDR1 is SQVTM and CDR2 ANQGSEA. This CDR3 spans 12 amino acids. The CDR3 nucleotides are TGCAGCGTTGAGCTTAGCTCCTACGAGCAGTACTTC. It yields the protein CSVELSSYEQYF.

This clonotype was observed at least ten times. The rearrangement joins TRBV12-3 or TRBV12-4 to TRBJ2-2; 11 positions agree with TRBD1. With 5 bases clipped from V and 2 bases from J, the junction kept 4 bases outside the gene matches. The CDR3 sequence is 16 residues long. The CDR3: CASSARTGGNTGELFF. The DNA for the CDR3 is TGTGCCAGCAGTGCCCGGACAGGGGGCAACACCGGGGAGCTGTTTTTT.